The source of this T cell receptor beta chain is a study of monozygotic twins with inflammatory bowel disease. Comment on this clonotype: Antigen specificity is unknown.

The CDR3 is made up of 16 amino acids. Looked up from germline, CDR1 is SGHRS and CDR2 is YFSETQ. General study results and limits: IBD patients carried less diverse TCRbeta repertoires (inverse Simpson) than healthy co-twins.

In preparing each TCR library, approximately 3,500 ng of total RNA was used. Investigators made cDNA in eight separate reactions per sample. TCRdb reprocessed the 5' RACE reads, with one entry per CDR3 protein and no DNA. The listing records about 160,000 distinct CDR3 sequences. This receptor was identified in a human donor with ulcerative colitis or Crohn's disease, or a healthy co-twin of an affected twin (not recorded which). This rearrangement joins TRBV5-1 to TRBJ2-2; TCRdb calls TRBD1, which cannot be checked without DNA. Specimen: blood. CDR3 amino acids: CASSWQGALNTGELFF.